Presented here are 2 T cell receptor beta chains from one specimen sequenced in a study of T cell clonality in common variable immunodeficiency (dated by TCRdb to between 2014 and 2017). Study-wide findings and limitations: Fewer deletions and N-nucleotide insertions were reportedly observed in CVID TCRbeta sequences, and highly modified clones with 13 or more V deletions were reportedly absent from CVID TCRbeta sequences.

Which antigens these TCRs recognize remains unknown. To prepare the library, the immunoSEQ multiplex PCR assay was applied. In its TCRdb copy, this immuneACCESS table keeps in-frame sequences only and misses some clones. Where compared with another copy, unresolved V genes explain less than half of these, and the others have no known cause. The table for this sample lists under 20,000 clones, none of them counted only once. The top ten clonotypes cover under 25% of the sample. The sequencing input was peripheral blood mononuclear cells. These receptors all stem from a human donor with common variable immunodeficiency.

The sample holds a few counts of this clone. The DNA ends 3 residues before the CDR3 does, and the rest of the CDR3 is filled in from the germline J gene. The J gene is TRBJ2-5, the V gene TRBV2, with TRBD2 as a possible D gene (6 bases). CDR1 SNHLY and CDR2 FYNNEI come from the germline V gene. This CDR3 region has 15 residues. V lost 8 bases and J lost 1, with 17 bases in between. The CDR3 loop reads CASLWRGSFQETQYF. The CDR3 DNA, read in part, is TGTGCCAGCTTGTGGAGGGGATCTTTCCAAGAGACC.

This clone was detected ten times or more. The read halts 3 residues ahead of the CDR3 end, with the missing end drawn from the germline J gene. The gene calls are TRBV5-1 and TRBJ1-4, with D unclear. V was cut by 4 bases and J by 0 bases, with 7 bases left in between. The CDR3 has 14 amino acids. Looked up from germline, CDR1 is SGHRS and CDR2 is YFSETQ. CDR3 DNA (partial): TGCGCCAGCAGCGACGGGGCAACTAATGAAAAA. It is translated as CASSDGATNEK. The whole CDR3 protein is CASSDGATNEKLFF.